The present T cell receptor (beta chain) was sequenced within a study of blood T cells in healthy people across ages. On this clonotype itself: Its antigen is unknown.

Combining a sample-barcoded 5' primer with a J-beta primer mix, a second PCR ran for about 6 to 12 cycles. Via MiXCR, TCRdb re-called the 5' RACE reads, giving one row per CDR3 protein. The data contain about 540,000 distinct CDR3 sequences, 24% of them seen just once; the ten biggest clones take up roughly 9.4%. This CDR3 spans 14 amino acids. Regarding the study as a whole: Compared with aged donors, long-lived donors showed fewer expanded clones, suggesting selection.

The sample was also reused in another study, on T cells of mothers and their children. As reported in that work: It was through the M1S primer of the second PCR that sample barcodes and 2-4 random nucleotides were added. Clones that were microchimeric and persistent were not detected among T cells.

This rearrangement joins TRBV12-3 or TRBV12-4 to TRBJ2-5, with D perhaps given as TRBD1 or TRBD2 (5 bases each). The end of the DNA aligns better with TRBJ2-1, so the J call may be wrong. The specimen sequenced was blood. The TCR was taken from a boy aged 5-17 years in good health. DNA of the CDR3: TGTGCCAGCAGTTTTAAGGCGGGCACAGGAGAGCAGTTCTTC. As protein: CASSFKAGTGEQFF.